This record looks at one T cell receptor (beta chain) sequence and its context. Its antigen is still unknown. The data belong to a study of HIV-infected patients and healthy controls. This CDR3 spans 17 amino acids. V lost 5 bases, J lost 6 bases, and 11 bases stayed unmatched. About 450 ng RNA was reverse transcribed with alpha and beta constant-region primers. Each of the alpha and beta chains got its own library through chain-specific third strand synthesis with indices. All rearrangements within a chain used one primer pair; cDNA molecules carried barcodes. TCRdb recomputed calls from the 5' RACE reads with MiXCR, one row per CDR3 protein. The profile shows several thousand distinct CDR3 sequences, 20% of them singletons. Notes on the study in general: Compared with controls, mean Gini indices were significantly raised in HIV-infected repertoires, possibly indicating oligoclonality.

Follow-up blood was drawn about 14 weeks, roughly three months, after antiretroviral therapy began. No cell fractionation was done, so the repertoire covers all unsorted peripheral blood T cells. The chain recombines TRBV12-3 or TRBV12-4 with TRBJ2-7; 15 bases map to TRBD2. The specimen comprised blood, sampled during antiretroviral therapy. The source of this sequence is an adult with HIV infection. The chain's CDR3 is CASSPGLAGGLSPEQYF. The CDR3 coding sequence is TGTGCCAGCAGTCCCGGACTAGCGGGGGGGTTATCCCCCGAGCAGTACTTC.